The rows below give T cell receptor beta chains drawn from one sample of a study of blood T cell repertoires in COVID-19. The method was immunoSEQ multiplex PCR; TCRdb's version includes in-frame clones alone and lacks a portion of them. The sample lists about 180,000 clones, about 81% occurring once. The sample was peripheral blood. These receptors originate from a woman aged 80 or over with COVID-19, enrolled during active disease. CDR3s include the opening cysteine and the closing phenylalanine or tryptophan. Fields, in order: J gene, clone size, V gene, D gene, CDR3 DNA, CDR3 protein. A D gene is named only where the DNA matches it firmly. Size tells how often a clone was seen (once, few, many) or the class of an expanded clone, and some rows leave it out.

TRBJ2-1 once TRBV5-1 TRBD1 TGCGCCAGCAGCTTGGTCGCGGGACAGGGAAGTAATGAGCAGTTCTTC CASSLVAGQGSNEQFF
TRBJ2-5 - TRBV2 - TGTGCCAGCTCCCCGGGGACACACCGCTTCCAAGAGACCCAGTACTTC CASSPGTHRFQETQYF
TRBJ1-2 - TRBV6-2/TRBV6-3 TRBD1 TGTGCCAGCAGTTACCTTACAGGGGGCCGGGGCTACACCTTC CASSYLTGGRGYTF
TRBJ1-2 - TRBV13 - TGTGCCAGCAGCCCAGGTCCTTATGGCTACACCTTC CASSPGPYGYTF
TRBJ2-7 once TRBV9 - TGTGCCAGCAGCGTAACCGGGTATAGCGAGCAGTACTTC CASSVTGYSEQYF
TRBJ2-6 - TRBV19 TRBD2 TGTGCCAGTAAACCGCTAGCGGGAGGGAGATCTGGGGCCAACGTCCTGACTTTC CASKPLAGGRSGANVLTF
TRBJ2-7 - TRBV5-5 - TGTGCCAGCAGCTCCACGGCCGGCGGAGCTTACGAGCAGTACTTC CASSSTAGGAYEQYF
TRBJ2-3 - TRBV2 TRBD1 TGTGCCAGCAATGGACAGGGTGCAGATACGCAGTATTTT CASNGQGADTQYF
TRBJ1-5 - TRBV2 - TGTGCCAGCAGCCTGAGCAATCAGCCCCAGCATTTT CASSLSNQPQHF
TRBJ2-5 - TRBV7-3 - TGTGCCAGCAGCTCTAGAGAGAAAGAGACCCAGTACTTC CASSSREKETQYF
TRBJ2-7 once TRBV6-1 - TGTGCCAGCAGTGAAGCGACAGGAGACGAGCAGTACTTC CASSEATGDEQYF
TRBJ1-6 - TRBV10-3 - TGTGCCATCAGTTTGGGCAGTTCACCCCTCCACTTT CAISLGSSPLHF
TRBJ2-2 - TRBV10-3 TRBD2 TGTGCCATCAGTGAGTCTATGAGCGGGAGGGCCCCCGGGGAGCTGTTTTTT CAISESMSGRAPGELFF
TRBJ2-7 once TRBV5-1 TRBD1 TGCGCCAGCAGCTTGATGGACAGGGATCACGAGCAGTACTTC CASSLMDRDHEQYF
TRBJ2-3 - TRBV2 - TGTGCCAGCAGTGCGAGCTTCCCCACAGATACGCAGTATTTT CASSASFPTDTQYF
TRBJ2-2 - TRBV10-3 - TGTGCCATCAGCCTGACCCCAGGGGAGCACACCGGGGAGCTGTTTTTT CAISLTPGEHTGELFF
TRBJ2-7 - TRBV27 TRBD2 TGTGCCAGCAGGCCCCAAGCGGGAATATACGAGCAGTACTTC CASRPQAGIYEQYF
TRBJ1-2 - TRBV19 - TGTGCCAGTAGTATACACATTTCTAACTATGGCTACACCTTC CASSIHISNYGYTF
TRBJ2-2 - TRBV18 TRBD1 TGTGCCAGCTCACCGACAGGGGGCCGGACCGGGGAGCTGTTTTTT CASSPTGGRTGELFF
TRBJ1-6 few TRBV19 - TGTGCCAGTAGTATAGGAGGCAGGGGTAATTCACCCCTCCACTTT CASSIGGRGNSPLHF
TRBJ2-7 many TRBV28 TRBD1 TGTGCCAGCAGTCCCCCCGGGACAGGGCGCTACGAGCAGTACTTC CASSPPGTGRYEQYF
TRBJ2-7 - TRBV3-1/TRBV3-2 - TGTGCCAGCAGCCAGGCTAGCCCCGGTTACGAGCAGTACTTC CASSQASPGYEQYF
TRBJ2-7 - TRBV15 TRBD2 TGTGCCACCAGCAGAGATCGGACTAGCGGGGGCGAGCAGTACTTC CATSRDRTSGGEQYF
TRBJ2-2 once TRBV2 - TGTGCCAGCAGTTTCGGGACACCTGACACCGGGGAGCTGTTTTTT CASSFGTPDTGELFF
TRBJ2-2 - TRBV3-1/TRBV3-2 - TGTGCCAGCAGCCAGGGACTCCCTGAGAACACCGGGGAGCTGTTTTTT CASSQGLPENTGELFF
TRBJ2-1 - TRBV18 - TGTGCCAGCTCACCATCCTCCAGGCGGGGGCAAGAGCAGTTCTTC CASSPSSRRGQEQFF